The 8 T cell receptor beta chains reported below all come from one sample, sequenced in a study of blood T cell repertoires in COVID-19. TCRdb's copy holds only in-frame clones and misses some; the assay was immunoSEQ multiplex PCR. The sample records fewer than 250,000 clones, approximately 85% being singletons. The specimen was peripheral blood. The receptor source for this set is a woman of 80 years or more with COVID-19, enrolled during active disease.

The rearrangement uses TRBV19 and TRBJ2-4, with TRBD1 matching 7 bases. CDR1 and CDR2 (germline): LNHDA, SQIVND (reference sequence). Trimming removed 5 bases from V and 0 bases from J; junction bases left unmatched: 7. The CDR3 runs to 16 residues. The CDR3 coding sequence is TGTGCCAGTAGTCCGGGGACAGCACTAGCCAAAAACATTCAGTACTTC. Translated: CASSPGTALAKNIQYF.

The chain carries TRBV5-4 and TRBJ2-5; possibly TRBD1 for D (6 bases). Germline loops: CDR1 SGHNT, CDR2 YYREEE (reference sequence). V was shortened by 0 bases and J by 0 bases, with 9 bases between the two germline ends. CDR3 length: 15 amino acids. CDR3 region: CASSLGTVNQETQYF. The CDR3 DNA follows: TGTGCCAGCAGCTTGGGGACAGTTAACCAAGAGACCCAGTACTTC.

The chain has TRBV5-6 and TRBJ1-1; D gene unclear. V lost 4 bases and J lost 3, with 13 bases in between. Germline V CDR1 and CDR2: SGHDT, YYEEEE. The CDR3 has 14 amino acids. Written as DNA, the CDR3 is TGTGCCAGCAGCCAAATGGGGAGGGACACTGAAGCTTTCTTT. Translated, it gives CASSQMGRDTEAFF.

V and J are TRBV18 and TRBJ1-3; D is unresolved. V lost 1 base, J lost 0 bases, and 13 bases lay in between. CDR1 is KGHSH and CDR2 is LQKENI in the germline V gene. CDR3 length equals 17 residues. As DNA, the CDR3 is TGTGCCAGCTCACCACTAGTCGGACTGAGCTCTGGAAACACCATATATTTT. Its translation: CASSPLVGLSSGNTIYF.

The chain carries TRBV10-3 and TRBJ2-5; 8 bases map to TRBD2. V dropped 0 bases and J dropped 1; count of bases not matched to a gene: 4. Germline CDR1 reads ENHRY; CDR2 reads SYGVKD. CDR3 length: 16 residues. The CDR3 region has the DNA TGTGCCATCAGTGAGTCAACCCGGGGGGGCCAAGAGACCCAGTACTTC. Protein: CAISESTRGGQETQYF.

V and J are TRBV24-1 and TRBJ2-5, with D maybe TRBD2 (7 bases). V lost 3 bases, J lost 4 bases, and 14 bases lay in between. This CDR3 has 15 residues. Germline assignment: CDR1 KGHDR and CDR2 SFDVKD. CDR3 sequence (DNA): TGTGCCACCAGTGATCCCCGGGGGGCAGGAGAGACCCAGTACTTC. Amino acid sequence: CATSDPRGAGETQYF.

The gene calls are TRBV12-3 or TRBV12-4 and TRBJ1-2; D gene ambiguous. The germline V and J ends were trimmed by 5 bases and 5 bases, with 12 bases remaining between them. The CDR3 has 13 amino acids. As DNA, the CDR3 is TGTGCCAGCAGTACGCCTCCGGTTTATGGCTACACCTTC. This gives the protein CASSTPPVYGYTF.

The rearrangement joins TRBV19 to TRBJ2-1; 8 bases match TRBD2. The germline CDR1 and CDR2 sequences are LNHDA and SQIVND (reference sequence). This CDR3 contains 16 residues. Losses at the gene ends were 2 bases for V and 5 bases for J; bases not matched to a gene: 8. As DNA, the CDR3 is TGTGCCAGTAGTATAATAAGCGGGGGCTCAAACAATGAGCAGTTCTTC. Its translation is CASSIISGGSNNEQFF.